The 25 T cell receptor beta chains below were found in one sample sequenced in a study of cytomegalovirus exposure and HLA in healthy donors. PCR primers comprised 60 Vbeta and 13 Jbeta primers. TCRdb's table, derived via immunoSEQ multiplex PCR, lists solely in-frame clones and lacks some. This sample lists 150,000 to 200,000 clones; its ten largest clones have about 0.8%. What was sequenced was PBMCs. These TCRs come from a woman between 18 and 29 years old in good health and CMV-seropositive.

V usage is TRBV7-2 and J usage is TRBJ1-2; D unclear. Looked up from germline, CDR1 is SGHTA and CDR2 is FQGNSA. Trimming took off 3 bases at V and 8 bases at J, with 13 bases between the two ends. The CDR3 contains 13 residues. The CDR3 bases are TGTGCCAGCAGCTTCGAACCCCCCTACGGCTACACCTTC. The encoded protein is CASSFEPPYGYTF. Drawing the rest from reference TRBV7-2 and TRBJ1-2, the complete variable domain is GAGVSQSPSNKVTEKGKDVELRCDPISGHTALYWYRQSLGQGLEFLIYFQGNSAPDKSGLPSDRFSAERTGGSVSTLTIQRTQQEDSAVYLCASSFEPPYGYTFGSGTRLTVV.

V usage is TRBV30 and J usage is TRBJ1-5, with 8 bases fitting TRBD1. Germline loops: CDR1 GTSNPN, CDR2 SVGIG (reference sequence). J was trimmed by 5 bases and V by 3 bases; bases with no gene match: 3. CDR3 length equals 13 residues. The CDR3 DNA reads as TGTGCCTGGAGGGGACAGGCGGATCAGCCCCAGCATTTT. Translating it yields CAWRGQADQPQHF.

The chain uses TRBV7-9 and TRBJ1-2, with 8 bases matching TRBD1. The CDR3 is 13 amino acids. CDR1 and CDR2 from the germline V gene are SEHNR and FQNEAQ (reference sequence). Losses at the gene ends were 5 bases for V and 5 bases for J; bases not matched to a gene: 4. Written as DNA, the CDR3 is TGTGCCAGCAGCCCCCGACAGGGGTATGGCTACACCTTC. Translation gives CASSPRQGYGYTF.

J is TRBJ1-1 and V is TRBV4-3; D gene unclear. Per germline, CDR1 LGHNA and CDR2 YSLEER. The CDR3 consists of 15 residues. V lost 4 bases to trimming and J lost 0 bases, with 12 bases between them. As DNA, the CDR3 is TGCGCCAGCAGCCGCGAACGAAGCGTGAACACTGAAGCTTTCTTT. It encodes CASSRERSVNTEAFF.

The rearrangement joins TRBV19 to TRBJ2-3; D perhaps matches TRBD1 (5 bases). V lost 5 bases and J 4 bases, leaving 13 bases between the germline ends. CDR1 is LNHDA, CDR2 SQIVND, per germline (reference sequence). The CDR3 consists of 14 residues. The chain's CDR3 is CASSPIKGSDTQYF. As DNA, the CDR3 is TGTGCCAGTAGTCCAATCAAGGGGTCAGATACGCAGTATTTT.

CDR3: CASSLKVAQNTGELFF. The CDR3 DNA follows: TGTGCCAGCAGCTTAAAGGTAGCGCAGAACACCGGGGAGCTGTTTTTT. This sequence joins TRBV7-9 and TRBJ2-2; D may be TRBD2 (5 bases). Trimming took off 2 bases at V and 1 base at J, with 11 bases between the two ends. Germline V gives CDR1 SEHNR, CDR2 FQNEAQ (reference sequence). This CDR3 contains 16 residues.

CDR3 protein: CASSLEDLGRRFF. In DNA, the CDR3 is TGTGCCAGCAGCTTAGAGGATCTGGGCCGACGGTTCTTC. V is TRBV11-2 and J is TRBJ2-1; no firm D call. V dropped 0 bases and J dropped 15 bases, with 15 bases sitting between them. The CDR3 contains 13 residues. The germline V gene encodes CDR1 SGHAT and CDR2 FQNNGV.

The J gene is TRBJ1-1, the V gene TRBV5-1; 7 positions match TRBD1. CDR1 is SGHRS and CDR2 is YFSETQ in the germline V gene. The CDR3 contains 17 residues. Trimming removed 2 bases from V and 3 bases from J; junction bases left unmatched: 13. CDR3 DNA: TGCGCCAGCAGCTTTAAGGGGGCCGGGTTCATGGACACTGAAGCTTTCTTT. Its translation is CASSFKGAGFMDTEAFF.

The chain joins TRBV12-1 to TRBJ2-7; the D call TRBD1 from the table was never checked on the DNA. TRBV12-1 is labeled a pseudogene. The CDR3 runs to 14 residues. As DNA, the CDR3 is TGTGCCAGCACTCACAGGGGGCAAAGGGACGAGCAGTACTTC. Its protein is CASTHRGQRDEQYF.

The chain combines TRBV4-1 with TRBJ2-7, with D possibly matching TRBD1 (5 bases). The V and J ends lost 4 bases and 1 base respectively, with 14 bases between them. Germline V gene data show CDR1 as MGHRA and CDR2 as YSYEKL. The CDR3 loop spans 15 amino acids. CDR3 sequence: CASSLRAGPSYEQYF. In nucleotides, the CDR3 is TGCGCCAGCAGCCTTCGGGCAGGGCCTTCCTACGAGCAGTACTTC.

V gene TRBV18 combines with J gene TRBJ2-7; perhaps TRBD1 as D (6 bases). The V and J ends lost 3 bases and 2 bases respectively, with 14 bases between them. This CDR3 region has 15 residues. Germline-derived CDR1 and CDR2 are KGHSH and LQKENI. The CDR3: CASSPKTGDPYEQYF. Written as DNA, the CDR3 is TGTGCCAGCTCACCTAAGACAGGTGATCCCTACGAGCAGTACTTC.

The rearrangement joins TRBV5-1 to TRBJ2-3, with 10 bases lining up with TRBD1. CDR3 length equals 19 residues. From germline, CDR1 is SGHRS and CDR2 YFSETQ. Unmatched junction bases numbered 12, after V lost 2 bases and J lost 0 bases. CDR3 coding DNA: TGCGCCAGCAGCTTAGTCCCGGGACAGGGGATCCTAAGCACAGATACGCAGTATTTT. Translation gives CASSLVPGQGILSTDTQYF. Complete variable domain (other parts from reference TRBV5-1 and TRBJ2-3): KAGVTQTPRYLIKTRGQQVTLSCSPISGHRSVSWYQQTPGQGLQFLFEYFSETQRNKGNFPGRFSGRQFSNSRSEMNVSTLELGDSALYLCASSLVPGQGILSTDTQYFGPGTRLTVL.

The chain recombines TRBV15 with TRBJ1-5; D gene ambiguous. The V end was cut by 2 bases, the J end by 5 bases, with 31 bases between. The CDR3 has 21 amino acids. Germline lookup yields CDR1 LNHNV and CDR2 YYDKDF (reference sequence). The DNA of the CDR3 is TGTGCCACCAGCAGACCCCCTTGGGAGCTCCCTATATCGGACGGACATCAGCCCCAGCATTTT. Its translation is CATSRPPWELPISDGHQPQHF. The full variable domain, completed using reference TRBV15 and TRBJ1-5, is DAMVIQNPRYQVTQFGKPVTLSCSQTLNHNVMYWYQQKSSQAPKLLFHYYDKDFNNEADTPDNFQSRRPNTSFCFLDIRSPGLGDTAMYLCATSRPPWELPISDGHQPQHFGDGTRLSIL.

The rearrangement uses TRBV18 and TRBJ1-3; a possible D gene is TRBD1 (5 bases). V was clipped by 2 bases and J by 8 bases, with 13 bases between them. Germline V gene sequence: CDR1 KGHSH, CDR2 LQKENI. CDR3 length: 14 residues. CDR3 coding DNA: TGTGCCAGCTCACCAAAGTCCGGGGGGGACACCATATATTTT. Protein sequence: CASSPKSGGDTIYF.

The rearrangement links TRBV10-2 to TRBJ2-7, with D maybe TRBD1 (6 bases). The CDR3 runs to 14 residues. CDR1 is WSHSY and CDR2 is SAAADI in the germline V gene. Trimming left V 4 bases short and J 7 bases short, with 17 bases between. CDR3 region: CASSVSGTTGEQYF. As DNA, the CDR3 is TGCGCCAGCAGTGTGTCTGGGACAACGGGGGAGCAGTACTTC.

This chain joins TRBV5-1 and TRBJ2-1; weak D call: TRBD2 (6 bases). CDR1 is SGHRS, CDR2 YFSETQ, per germline. The CDR3 extends over 17 amino acids. Trimming cost V 2 bases and J 0 bases, with 15 bases left between them. Written as DNA, the CDR3 is TGCGCCAGCAGCTTTGGGACTCCGAAGAGCTCCTACAATGAGCAGTTCTTC. Translation gives CASSFGTPKSSYNEQFF.

The rearrangement uses TRBV15 and TRBJ2-5; perhaps TRBD1 as D (5 bases). Trimming cost V 4 bases and J 2 bases, with 23 bases left between them. The CDR3 is 18 amino acids. Germline assignment: CDR1 LNHNV and CDR2 YYDKDF (reference sequence). CDR3 residues: CATSNELQGAPPQETQYF. In DNA form, the CDR3 reads TGTGCCACCAGCAATGAACTGCAGGGTGCACCCCCACAAGAGACCCAGTACTTC. Full variable domain (remainder filled in from reference TRBV15 and TRBJ2-5): DAMVIQNPRYQVTQFGKPVTLSCSQTLNHNVMYWYQQKSSQAPKLLFHYYDKDFNNEADTPDNFQSRRPNTSFCFLDIRSPGLGDTAMYLCATSNELQGAPPQETQYFGPGTRLLVL.

This chain links TRBV25-1 with TRBJ2-3; TRBD2 aligns across 8 bases. Germline lookup yields CDR1 MGHDK and CDR2 SYGVNS. The CDR3 consists of 14 residues. Trimming cost V 8 bases and J 3 bases; bases outside gene matches: 7. The chain's CDR3 is CASSRRGGTDTQYF. DNA for the CDR3: TGTGCCAGCTCCAGACGGGGGGGGACAGATACGCAGTATTTT.

The chain couples TRBV6-5 to TRBJ2-7; 8 nucleotides match TRBD1. V shed 6 bases and J 4 bases; nucleotides not matched to a gene: 5. From germline, CDR1 is MNHEY and CDR2 SVGAGI. The CDR3 has 13 amino acids. In DNA form, the CDR3 reads TGTGCCAGCAGGAGGACAGGGCCATACGAGCAGTACTTC. Its protein is CASRRTGPYEQYF.

The V gene is TRBV4-1, the J gene TRBJ1-1; 7 nucleotides match TRBD1. The V gene end was trimmed by 2 bases and the J gene end by 3 bases; junction bases not matched to a gene: 9. The CDR3 loop spans 16 amino acids. Germline V gene sequence: CDR1 MGHRA, CDR2 YSYEKL. The CDR3 is CASSQSDRAPYTEAFF. In DNA form, the CDR3 reads TGCGCCAGCAGCCAATCCGACAGGGCCCCTTACACTGAAGCTTTCTTT.

The chain carries TRBV5-6 and TRBJ2-3; D remains ambiguous. Germline V gene data show CDR1 as SGHDT and CDR2 as YYEEEE. V lost 1 base and J lost 2, with 8 bases in between. This CDR3 has 14 amino acids. The CDR3: CASSLWLATDTQYF. The CDR3 nucleotides are TGTGCCAGCAGCTTGTGGCTCGCCACAGATACGCAGTATTTT. Full variable domain (rest looked up from reference TRBV5-6 and TRBJ2-3): DAGVTQSPTHLIKTRGQQVTLRCSPKSGHDTVSWYQQALGQGPQFIFQYYEEEERQRGNFPDRFSGHQFPNYSSELNVNALLLGDSALYLCASSLWLATDTQYFGPGTRLTVL.

The V and J genes are TRBV5-1 and TRBJ1-3; weak D call: TRBD1 (6 bases). Germline CDR1 reads SGHRS; CDR2 reads YFSETQ. The V gene lost 4 bases and the J gene lost 0 bases, with 17 bases spanning the gap. There are 17 residues in the CDR3. The chain's CDR3 is CASSPSDRKRSGNTIYF. The CDR3 coding sequence is TGCGCCAGCAGCCCCTCGGACAGAAAACGCTCTGGAAACACCATATATTTT.

The rearrangement links TRBV10-3 to TRBJ2-5, with 7 bases matching TRBD1. TRBJ2-7 explains the end of the DNA better; the J call may be wrong. Looked up from germline, CDR1 is ENHRY and CDR2 is SYGVKD. The CDR3 consists of 14 residues. The DNA for the CDR3 is TGTGCCATCAGTGAGCCTGACAGGGTTTACGAGCAGTACTTC. Translating gives CAISEPDRVYEQYF.

Concerning this clone itself: The sample carries other DNA sequences with the same CDR3. This chain joins TRBV5-1 and TRBJ1-1; 8 bases map to TRBD1. The germline V gene encodes CDR1 SGHRS and CDR2 YFSETQ. This CDR3 contains 14 residues. The V and J ends lost 2 bases and 1 base, in that order; junction bases with no gene match: 1. DNA of the CDR3: TGCGCCAGCAGCTTCGGGACAGGGAACACTGAAGCTTTCTTT. Translating it yields CASSFGTGNTEAFF.

The J gene is TRBJ1-5, the V gene TRBV10-2; the D is unclear. Trimming shortened V by 3 bases and J by 7 bases, and 13 bases separated the two germline ends. The CDR3 has 14 amino acids. CDR1 and CDR2 (germline): WSHSY, SAAADI. The CDR3 DNA reads as TGCGCCAGCAGTGATAGGACGGGGAGGCAGCCCCAGCATTTT. Protein product: CASSDRTGRQPQHF.